These 5 T cell receptor beta chains came from one sample sequenced in a study of shared clonotypes between healthy human individuals. Clones were read by immunoSEQ multiplex PCR, and TCRdb kept only the in-frame ones, dropping some. The sample lists about 560,000 clones, about 80% occurring once. Sequenced input: PBMCs. The receptors were gathered from a woman in her thirties or forties in good health. Some clones in this sample may be carry-over from other donors' samples.

This clone was observed a handful of times. This rearrangement joins TRBV5-1 to TRBJ1-5; D may be TRBD1 (5 bases). The CDR3 runs 15 residues. The germline V gene encodes CDR1 SGHRS and CDR2 YFSETQ. V lost 4 bases to trimming and J lost 1 base, with 12 bases between them. The CDR3 bases are TGCGCCAGCAGCCCCGGGACCATGAGCAATCAGCCCCAGCATTTT. This codes for CASSPGTMSNQPQHF. The full variable domain, completed using reference TRBV5-1 and TRBJ1-5, is KAGVTQTPRYLIKTRGQQVTLSCSPISGHRSVSWYQQTPGQGLQFLFEYFSETQRNKGNFPGRFSGRQFSNSRSEMNVSTLELGDSALYLCASSPGTMSNQPQHFGDGTRLSIL.

This rearrangement joins TRBV10-3 to TRBJ2-3, with D tentatively TRBD1 or TRBD2 (5 bases each). V gave up 7 bases and J gave up 8 bases, with 22 bases separating them. The CDR3 consists of 15 residues. CDR1 and CDR2 (germline): ENHRY, SYGVKD. CDR3 loop: CAITTGRPGQGTQYF. The CDR3, as DNA: TGTGCCATCACGACGGGCCGGCCGGGGCAGGGTACGCAGTATTTT.

The chain has TRBV6-6 and TRBJ2-5, with D tentatively TRBD2 (6 bases). The CDR3 is 14 residues long. Germline loops: CDR1 MNHNY, CDR2 SVGAGI (reference sequence). Trimming removed 2 bases from V and 7 bases from J, with 14 bases in between. The chain's CDR3 is CASSYAGGVGTQYF. In nucleotides, the CDR3 is TGTGCCAGCAGTTACGCCGGCGGGGTTGGGACCCAGTACTTC.

This clone was seen just once. This chain connects TRBV7-3 to TRBJ1-1, with D perhaps matching TRBD1 (5 bases). The germline CDR1 and CDR2 sequences are SGHTA and FQGTGA. The CDR3 runs 13 residues. The V end lost 4 bases, the J end lost 1 base, and 7 bases lay between the germline ends. The CDR3 here is CASSWTPNTEAFF. The CDR3 coding sequence is TGTGCCAGCAGCTGGACACCGAACACTGAAGCTTTCTTT.

With respect to this clone: Distinct nucleotide sequences in the sample also encode this CDR3. The V call is TRBV18, the J call TRBJ2-3; D unclear. Germline CDR1 is KGHSH and CDR2 is LQKENI. Deletions cut 5 bases from V and 0 bases from J, with 0 bases between. The CDR3 runs 11 residues. The CDR3, as DNA: TGTGCCAGCTCAAGCACAGATACGCAGTATTTT. This encodes CASSSTDTQYF.